Sequencing of this T cell receptor beta chain was carried out in a study of T cells in women clearing cervical HPV infection. The wider study: Control women cleared a single incident HPV16 infection within 12 months.

As concerns this clone: The sequenced fragment ends 3 residues before the CDR3 boundary, so the rest is inferred from the germline J gene.

The germline V gene has CDR1 SGHDN and CDR2 FVKESK. The V end lost 0 bases, the J end lost 7 bases, and 10 bases lay between the germline ends. This CDR3 has 15 residues. Some clones are missing from TCRdb's copy, which holds only in-frame ones; the method was immunoSEQ multiplex PCR. The table for this sample gives 21,000 or so clones. The receptor comes from a woman between 18 and 69 years old with a cervical HPV16 infection that either progressed to CIN3+ or cleared (not recorded which). The rearrangement uses TRBV14 and TRBJ1-6; D is unresolved. The sequenced sample consisted of blood buffy coat. The covered CDR3 bases are TGTGCCAGCAGCCAAGATATAAGGTGGAATTCACCC. This codes for CASSQDIRWNSP. The full CDR3 is CASSQDIRWNSPLHF.